A single sample gave rise to the 15 T cell receptor beta chains below, sequenced in a study of T cell responses to AZD1222 COVID-19 vaccine. Repertoires were generated with immunoSEQ multiplex PCR, while TCRdb's copy carries only in-frame clones and drops some. The table shows 85,000 to 110,000 clones, with over 70% occurring only once. This specimen was peripheral blood, taken on day 0 of AZD1222 vaccination. The receptors here all came from an adult in good health.

The CDR3 loop reads CASSLARDSGSAEPQHF. The CDR3 DNA reads TGTGCCAGCAGCTTGGCTCGGGACAGCGGGTCTGCGGAGCCCCAGCATTTT. The chain is built from TRBV5-5 and TRBJ1-5; 7 bases map to TRBD1. Per the germline V gene, CDR1 is SGHKS and CDR2 is YYEKEE (reference sequence). V lost 0 bases, J lost 8 bases, and 14 bases stayed unmatched. The CDR3 spans 17 residues.

The chain employs TRBV10-2 and TRBJ2-1, with 7 bases fitting TRBD2. The trim removed 2 bases at V and 5 bases at J, leaving 6 bases unmatched. The CDR3 has 15 amino acids. Germline CDR1 WSHSY, CDR2 SAAADI. The CDR3 DNA reads as TGCGCCAGCAGTGAGCCTAGCGGAGGGGACAATGAGCAGTTCTTC. It yields the protein CASSEPSGGDNEQFF.

This chain uses TRBV27 with TRBJ1-5; possibly TRBD1 for D (5 bases). V was shortened by 4 bases and J by 9 bases, with 13 bases between the two germline ends. The germline V gene encodes CDR1 MNHEY and CDR2 SMNVEV (reference sequence). CDR3 length: 13 residues. CDR3 sequence: CASSWNTGGPQHF. The CDR3 DNA sequence: TGTGCCAGCAGTTGGAACACCGGGGGGCCCCAGCATTTT.

The V gene is TRBV19, the J gene TRBJ2-1; 11 nucleotides agree with TRBD2. V dropped 4 bases and J dropped 5; count of bases not matched to a gene: 7. This CDR3 has 16 amino acids. The germline gives CDR1 LNHDA, CDR2 SQIVND (reference sequence). The CDR3, as DNA: TGTGCCAGTAGTACCCCCACTAGCGGGAGCCACAATGAGCAGTTCTTC. As protein: CASSTPTSGSHNEQFF.

The chain employs TRBV7-2 and TRBJ2-3; D uncertain. Between the trimmed V and J ends, which lost 5 bases and 3 bases, there was a span of 12 bases. The CDR3 runs 14 residues. Looked up from germline, CDR1 is SGHTA and CDR2 is FQGNSA. The CDR3 DNA reads as TGTGCCAGCAGCCCACCCGGGTATACAGATACGCAGTATTTT. Amino acid sequence: CASSPPGYTDTQYF.

The rearrangement joins TRBV12-3 or TRBV12-4 to TRBJ2-1; D is unclear. Trimming removed 3 bases at V and 8 bases at J, with 5 bases between. This CDR3 region has 11 residues. Here the CDR3 DNA reads TGTGCCAGCAGTTTTAATGATGAGCAGTTCTTC. It codes for CASSFNDEQFF.

This chain joins TRBV19 and TRBJ2-2, with TRBD1 matching over 8 bases. The CDR3 has 16 amino acids. Germline values: CDR1 LNHDA, CDR2 SQIVND (reference sequence). Trimming at V came to 6 bases and at J to 4 bases, leaving 10 bases not matched to a gene. CDR3 protein: CASRENGQGITGELFF. The CDR3 DNA is TGTGCCAGTAGGGAGAACGGACAGGGTATCACCGGGGAGCTGTTTTTT. Variable domain in full (rest from reference TRBV19 and TRBJ2-2): DGGITQSPKYLFRKEGQNVTLSCEQNLNHDAMYWYRQDPGQGLRLIYYSQIVNDFQKGDIAEGYSVSREKKESFPLTVTSAQKNPTAFYLCASRENGQGITGELFFGEGSRLTVL.

The V call is TRBV28, the J call TRBJ2-1, with D uncertain. From germline, CDR1 is MDHEN and CDR2 SYDVKM. The CDR3 extends over 12 amino acids. The V and J ends lost 3 bases and 8 bases respectively, with 8 bases between them. This CDR3 is CASSFLGYEQFF. In nucleotides, the CDR3 is TGTGCCAGCAGTTTTCTAGGATATGAGCAGTTCTTC. The full variable domain, rest sourced from reference TRBV28 and TRBJ2-1, is DVKVTQSSRYLVKRTGEKVFLECVQDMDHENMFWYRQDPGLGLRLIYFSYDVKMKEKGDIPEGYSVSREKKERFSLILESASTNQTSMYLCASSFLGYEQFFGPGTRLTVL.

The chain is built from TRBV10-3 and TRBJ1-1; 9 bases are a match to TRBD1. The germline V gene encodes CDR1 ENHRY and CDR2 SYGVKD. Trimming at V came to 7 bases and at J to 7 bases, leaving 10 bases not matched to a gene. The CDR3 length is 14 residues. CDR3 protein: CAITRDRERNEAFF. CDR3 sequence (DNA): TGTGCCATCACCCGGGACAGGGAACGTAATGAAGCTTTCTTT.

V usage is TRBV19 and J usage is TRBJ1-5, with a weak D call TRBD1 (6 bases). Germline V lookup: CDR1 LNHDA, CDR2 SQIVND (reference sequence). The CDR3 has 14 amino acids. Trimming stripped 4 bases from V and 0 bases from J, with 7 bases between. The CDR3 DNA reads as TGTGCCAGTAGTAGGACAGCTAGCAATCAGCCCCAGCATTTT. This gives the protein CASSRTASNQPQHF.

The V gene is TRBV6-1, the J gene TRBJ2-2, with D possibly matching TRBD2 (5 bases). Trimming shortened V by 4 bases and J by 0 bases, and 12 bases separated the two germline ends. Per germline, CDR1 MNHNS and CDR2 SASEGT. The CDR3 has 16 residues. Written as DNA, the CDR3 is TGTGCCAGCAGTGCGCTGCGGGCTGCGAACACCGGGGAGCTGTTTTTT. This encodes CASSALRAANTGELFF.

The genes are TRBV6-2 or TRBV6-3 and TRBJ1-5; 8 nucleotides agree with TRBD1. The germline V gene has CDR1 MNHEY and CDR2 SVGEGT. V shed 2 bases, J shed 2 bases, and the junction held 11 bases outside the gene matches. The CDR3 extends over 18 amino acids. CDR3 nucleotide sequence: TGTGCCAGCAGTTACGAGGCAGGGGGCGAGTATGGCAATCAGCCCCAGCATTTT. It codes for CASSYEAGGEYGNQPQHF.

This chain connects TRBV7-3 to TRBJ1-1, with D possibly being TRBD1 (5 bases). Trimming took 5 bases from V and 2 from J, leaving 9 bases between them. Germline assignment: CDR1 SGHTA and CDR2 FQGTGA. This CDR3 has 13 residues. The CDR3 here is CASSLDRNTEAFF. As DNA, the CDR3 is TGTGCCAGCAGCCTTGACAGAAACACTGAAGCTTTCTTT.

The CDR3 protein is CASSPSMTGFNSYEQYF. The CDR3 DNA reads as TGTGCCAGCAGCCCCTCTATGACAGGGTTTAACTCCTACGAGCAGTACTTC. V gene TRBV9 combines with J gene TRBJ2-7, with 7 bases lining up with TRBD1. The CDR3 is made up of 17 amino acids. With 4 bases clipped from V and 0 bases from J, the junction kept 13 bases outside the gene matches. Germline loops: CDR1 SGDLS, CDR2 YYNGEE.

V usage is TRBV18 and J usage is TRBJ1-4, with a weak D call TRBD1 (5 bases). The germline V gene encodes CDR1 KGHSH and CDR2 LQKENI. Trimming stripped 3 bases from V and 6 bases from J, with 14 bases between. The length of the CDR3 is 15 residues. The CDR3 DNA is TGTGCCAGCTCACCGCGGTCGGGGGGGGATGAAAAACTGTTTTTT. This sequence encodes CASSPRSGGDEKLFF.